What follows describes a single T cell receptor beta chain. Its antigen is still unknown. This specimen belongs to a study of T cells in Graves' hyperthyroidism and ophthalmopathy. TCR beta CDR3 regions were amplified from RNA transcripts. With the HTBI primer set, the TCR CDR3 went through a first round of RT-PCR. TCRdb recomputed calls from the multiplex PCR reads with MiXCR, one row per CDR3 protein. This table holds roughly 500,000 distinct CDR3 sequences, about 16% found once. Diagnosing involved the use of clinical symptoms, serum thyroxine and TRAb, thyroid ultrasound and orbital computed tomography. General study findings and limits: Ophthalmopathy prediction by the model preceded onset by a median roughly 6 months.

CDR3 length equals 14 residues. V dropped 6 bases and J dropped 0 bases, with 15 bases sitting between them. Germline CDR1 and CDR2: SQVTM and ANQGSEA. The sequenced sample consisted of blood. This clonotype originated in a woman in her thirties with Graves' ophthalmopathy. This chain connects TRBV29-1 to TRBJ2-7; possibly TRBD1 or TRBD2 for D (5 bases each). CDR3: CSVIPGTDSYEQYF. The DNA of the CDR3 is TGCAGCGTGATCCCCGGGACCGACTCCTACGAGCAGTACTTC.